The 29 T cell receptor beta chains in this list originate from one sample, sequenced in a study of T-cell memory formation after mild COVID-19 (dated by TCRdb to the early 2020s). The library was generated by 5' RACE. This sample was sequenced with an Illumina NovaSeq 6000. The public sequencing data were trimmed at Q25 with fastp and processed into clonotypes with MiXCR by TCRdb, which kept only in-frame beta chains. Rows merge per CDR3 protein into single entries with the most common DNA and genes. The sample profile shows about 200,000 distinct CDR3 sequences; around 9.5% of them were found once. The ten top clones hold 3% to 4% of the sample. The sequenced sample consisted of PBMCs or a T cell subset sorted from them (not recorded which). The receptors originated from a man aged 18 to 35 who had mild COVID-19 (a few samples of this study predate the infection). The sample titles of this study are shuffled in the database, so cell type and time point are left out; the donor was told from shared clones.

This clonotype has a handful of counts. The chain employs TRBV24-1 and TRBJ1-5; D ambiguous. Germline V gives CDR1 KGHDR, CDR2 SFDVKD. The CDR3 runs to 11 residues. V lost 7 bases to trimming and J lost 7 bases, with 7 bases between them. Here the CDR3 reads CATSPEQPQHF. The CDR3 bases are TGTGCCACCAGCCCAGAACAGCCCCAGCATTTT.

The table lists this clonotype with a few counts. The DNA of the CDR3 is TGTGCCAGCAGTGCGGGGTACCCCCCCATTCAGTACTTC. Protein sequence: CASSAGYPPIQYF. The rearrangement links TRBV2 to TRBJ2-4, with D maybe TRBD2 (5 bases). Germline V gene lookup returns CDR1 SNHLY and CDR2 FYNNEI. The CDR3 consists of 13 residues. Trimming shortened V by 4 bases and J by 9 bases, and 13 bases separated the two germline ends.

The chain uses TRBV20-1 and TRBJ2-5, with no clear D. V lost 8 bases and J 6 bases, leaving 13 bases between the germline ends. The CDR3 consists of 11 residues. Looked up from germline, CDR1 is DFQATT and CDR2 is SNEGSKA (reference sequence). CDR3 nucleotides: TGCAGTCAAACCGCATGGCAGACCCAGTACTTC. The encoded protein is CSQTAWQTQYF.

CDR3 loop: CASRDTRDRYQPQHF. CDR3 sequence (DNA): TGTGCCAGCAGAGACACCCGGGACAGATATCAGCCCCAGCATTTT. This chain links TRBV6-2 or TRBV6-3 with TRBJ1-5; 7 bases are shared with TRBD1. V shed 6 bases and J 5 bases; nucleotides not matched to a gene: 10. This CDR3 contains 15 residues. Per germline, CDR1 MNHEY and CDR2 SVGEGT.

The chain combines TRBV18 with TRBJ2-2; D is undetermined. V was trimmed by 4 bases and J by 4 bases, leaving 10 bases between them. This CDR3 contains 14 residues. Germline assignment: CDR1 KGHSH and CDR2 LQKENI. CDR3 protein: CASSQSPSTGELFF. DNA for the CDR3: TGTGCCAGCTCACAATCCCCCTCCACCGGGGAGCTGTTTTTT.

The chain is built from TRBV20-1 and TRBJ1-5, with 7 bases identical to TRBD1. CDR3 length equals 13 residues. Looked up from germline, CDR1 is DFQATT and CDR2 is SNEGSKA (reference sequence). The ends lost 6 bases at V and 7 bases at J; junction bases unmatched: 9. The CDR3 loop is CSARRQGGQPQHF. In DNA form, the CDR3 reads TGCAGTGCAAGAAGACAGGGCGGGCAGCCCCAGCATTTT.

This clonotype came up a few times. The chain joins TRBV19 to TRBJ2-6; D perhaps matches TRBD1 (6 bases). Germline V CDR1 and CDR2: LNHDA, SQIVND (reference sequence). The ends were cut back, 7 bases at V and 4 bases at J, with 14 bases in the middle. This CDR3 spans 15 amino acids. In DNA, the CDR3 is TGTGCCAGTAATCTGGGGGCGAGAGGGGCCAACGTCCTGACTTTC. This codes for CASNLGARGANVLTF.

The chain joins TRBV6-2 or TRBV6-3 to TRBJ2-1, with TRBD2 as a possible D gene (6 bases). The CDR3 sequence is 18 residues long. The ends were cut back, 3 bases at V and 2 bases at J, with 20 bases in the middle. Germline-derived CDR1 and CDR2 are MNHEY and SVGEGT. CDR3 protein: CASSYGGHGRSTYNEQFF. CDR3 bases: TGTGCCAGCAGTTATGGAGGGCACGGCAGATCGACCTACAATGAGCAGTTCTTC.

The chain recombines TRBV21-1 with TRBJ2-7. TRBV21-1 is described as a pseudogene. The CDR3 loop spans 14 amino acids. Here the CDR3 reads CASSKAGTVVEQYV. For the CDR3, the DNA is TGTGCCAGCAGCAAAGCGGGAACAGTGGTCGAGCAGTACGTC.

Concerning this clonotype: Because the CDR3 is missing its conserved closing phenylalanine or tryptophan, this is likely a read error. V and J are TRBV6-5 and TRBJ2-6, with D unclear. CDR3 size: 16 residues. Germline values: CDR1 MNHEY, CDR2 SVGAGI. V was pared by 1 base and J by 2 bases, with 9 bases between. CDR3 sequence: CASSYLLGPGANVLTL. The CDR3 coding sequence is TGTGCCAGCAGTTACTTATTGGGCCCTGGGGCCAACGTCCTGACTTTG.

This clonotype has at least ten counts. J is TRBJ2-1 and V is TRBV9; D perhaps matches TRBD1 (5 bases). V lost 0 bases and J 12 bases, leaving 16 bases between the germline ends. CDR3 length: 14 amino acids. The V gene's germline CDR1 is SGDLS and CDR2 YYNGEE. This chain's CDR3 is CASSVDLGPGRQFF. CDR3 DNA sequence: TGTGCCAGCAGCGTAGATCTGGGGCCGGGTCGGCAGTTCTTC. Combining the CDR3 with reference TRBV9 and TRBJ2-1 gives the whole variable domain DSGVTQTPKHLITATGQRVTLRCSPRSGDLSVYWYQQSLDQGLQFLIQYYNGEERAKGNILERFSAQQFPDLHSELNLSSLELGDSALYFCASSVDLGPGRQFFGPGTRLTVL.

This sequence joins TRBV4-3 and TRBJ1-1; D uncertain. V gave up 4 bases and J gave up 1 base, with 7 bases separating them. The CDR3 covers 13 residues. Per germline, CDR1 LGHNA and CDR2 YSLEER. CDR3 DNA sequence: TGCGCCAGCAGCCGTAAGTCGAACACTGAAGCTTTCTTT. This gives the protein CASSRKSNTEAFF.

This clonotype appeared many times. This chain's CDR3 is CASSPLGVYTEAFF. In DNA, the CDR3 is TGTGCCAGCAGCCCTCTTGGGGTCTACACTGAAGCTTTCTTT. The genes are TRBV5-6 and TRBJ1-1; D is undetermined. The CDR3 totals 14 residues. The V and J ends lost 4 bases and 3 bases respectively, with 13 bases between them. The germline V gene encodes CDR1 SGHDT and CDR2 YYEEEE.

This clonotype was observed many times. This sequence joins TRBV5-1 and TRBJ1-3; D not resolved. Per germline, CDR1 SGHRS and CDR2 YFSETQ. The CDR3 has 12 residues. Trimming took 6 bases from V and 0 from J, leaving 4 bases between them. CDR3 in amino acids: CASTGSGNTIYF. The CDR3 DNA follows: TGCGCCAGCACAGGCTCTGGAAACACCATATATTTT.

The chain carries TRBV5-6 and TRBJ1-1; tentatively, D is TRBD1 (6 bases). The CDR3 extends over 12 amino acids. Trimming stripped 1 base from V and 12 bases from J, with 13 bases between. The germline CDR1 and CDR2 sequences are SGHDT and YYEEEE. Here the CDR3 reads CASSLNREFPFF. The CDR3 coding sequence is TGTGCCAGCAGCTTGAACAGGGAGTTTCCTTTCTTT.

The CDR3 is CSAKWASGGYEQFF. Written as DNA, the CDR3 is TGCAGTGCCAAATGGGCTAGCGGGGGTTATGAGCAGTTCTTC. The gene calls are TRBV20-1 and TRBJ2-1, with 10 nucleotides matching TRBD2. Per the germline V gene, CDR1 is DFQATT and CDR2 is SNEGSKA (reference sequence). V trimming: 6 bases; J trimming: 8 bases; junction bases outside the gene matches: 10. The CDR3 runs to 14 residues.

In this sample, this clonotype turned up a few times. The chain couples TRBV12-3 or TRBV12-4 to TRBJ2-3; D may be TRBD1 (5 bases). The length of the CDR3 is 15 residues. V shed 1 base and J shed 4 bases, with 12 bases lying between them. CDR3 sequence (DNA): TGTGCCAGCAGTTTAGGGCAGGGTTGGTCAGATACGCAGTATTTT. Translation gives CASSLGQGWSDTQYF.

This clonotype was observed many times. The chain joins TRBV5-4 to TRBJ1-2; a possible D gene is TRBD1 (6 bases). Germline V gene lookup returns CDR1 SGHNT and CDR2 YYREEE (reference sequence). V was trimmed by 0 bases and J by 8 bases, leaving 14 bases between them. This CDR3 contains 14 residues. The CDR3, as DNA: TGTGCCAGCAGCTTGGGACAGGATTCGGGGGGCTACACCTTC. This gives the protein CASSLGQDSGGYTF.

The chain is built from TRBV27 and TRBJ1-6, with a tentative D call TRBD1 (6 bases). Looked up from germline, CDR1 is MNHEY and CDR2 is SMNVEV (reference sequence). V lost 6 bases to trimming and J lost 0 bases, with 15 bases between them. The CDR3 totals 17 residues. The CDR3 spells CASSYRVLSSYNSPLHF. The CDR3 DNA follows: TGTGCCAGCAGCTACAGGGTCCTTAGCTCCTATAATTCACCCCTCCACTTT.

The chain links TRBV12-3 or TRBV12-4 to TRBJ1-5; the D is unclear. Trimming cost V 6 bases and J 2 bases, with 14 bases left between them. CDR3 size: 15 residues. CDR3: CASSTAPEGNQPQHF. For the CDR3, the DNA is TGTGCCAGCAGCACAGCACCGGAGGGCAATCAGCCCCAGCATTTT.

This clonotype came up a few times. The chain has TRBV6-2 or TRBV6-3 and TRBJ2-1; 8 bases align to TRBD1. The junction had 11 bases not matched to a gene; V was cut back by 1 base and J by 15 bases. Germline V gene sequence: CDR1 MNHEY, CDR2 SVGEGT. This CDR3 has 14 amino acids. The CDR3 protein is CASSYWTGYLNLFF. The CDR3 region has the DNA TGTGCCAGCAGTTACTGGACAGGGTACCTCAATTTGTTCTTC.

This clonotype was counted between two and nine times. V gene TRBV5-1 combines with J gene TRBJ2-5, with 8 nucleotides matching TRBD2. Looked up from germline, CDR1 is SGHRS and CDR2 is YFSETQ. The CDR3 runs 15 residues. Trimming at V came to 3 bases and at J to 3 bases, leaving 7 bases not matched to a gene. CDR3 nucleotide sequence: TGCGCCAGCAGCTCGGGGGGGACTCAGGAAGAGACCCAGTACTTC. Amino acids: CASSSGGTQEETQYF.

A few counts support this clonotype. The genes are TRBV7-6 and TRBJ2-4, with a weak D call TRBD2 (5 bases). V was shortened by 1 base and J by 5 bases, with 15 bases between the two germline ends. This CDR3 has 16 amino acids. Per the germline V gene, CDR1 is SGHVS and CDR2 is FNYEAQ. The CDR3 sequence is CASSLGGREGQNIQYF. The CDR3 coding sequence is TGTGCCAGCAGCTTAGGAGGGCGAGAGGGCCAAAACATTCAGTACTTC.

This sequence joins TRBV12-3 or TRBV12-4 and TRBJ2-5, with D tentatively TRBD2 (6 bases). Between the trimmed V and J ends, which lost 2 bases and 5 bases, there was a span of 15 bases. The CDR3 runs 15 residues. Written as DNA, the CDR3 is TGTGCCAGCAGTTTATTGTGGGGGGTGACCGAGACCCAGTACTTC. Translation gives CASSLLWGVTETQYF.

This clonotype occurred many times. The V call is TRBV12-3 or TRBV12-4, the J call TRBJ1-6; no firm D call. V was trimmed by 1 base and J by 7 bases, leaving 8 bases between them. The CDR3 runs to 14 residues. The CDR3 loop is CASSLEAVNSPLHF. CDR3 DNA sequence: TGTGCCAGCAGTTTAGAGGCCGTGAATTCACCCCTCCACTTT.

This clonotype occurred many times. The rearrangement links TRBV5-6 to TRBJ2-3, with a tentative D call TRBD2 (6 bases). Germline-derived CDR1 and CDR2 are SGHDT and YYEEEE. CDR3 length equals 14 residues. Trimming took off 0 bases at V and 4 bases at J, with 9 bases between the two ends. CDR3 region: CASSLVRRADTQYF. CDR3 coding DNA: TGTGCCAGCAGCTTGGTGAGGAGGGCAGATACGCAGTATTTT. Variable domain in full (rest from reference TRBV5-6 and TRBJ2-3): DAGVTQSPTHLIKTRGQQVTLRCSPKSGHDTVSWYQQALGQGPQFIFQYYEEEERQRGNFPDRFSGHQFPNYSSELNVNALLLGDSALYLCASSLVRRADTQYFGPGTRLTVL.

This clonotype showed up just a few times. The rearrangement joins TRBV21-1 to TRBJ2-7; the table calls TRBD1, which could not be checked here. TRBV21-1 has pseudogene status. The CDR3 sequence is 15 residues long. The CDR3 coding sequence is TGTGCCAGCAGCAAACCTTTAATACAGGGGAGCGAGCAGTACGTC. Translation gives CASSKPLIQGSEQYV.

This clonotype has ten or more counts. V usage is TRBV15 and J usage is TRBJ2-1; D uncertain. Trimming removed 4 bases from V and 7 bases from J, with 14 bases in between. CDR1 is LNHNV, CDR2 YYDKDF, per germline (reference sequence). The CDR3 runs 14 residues. CDR3 region: CATSTSLTKNEQFF. Written as DNA, the CDR3 is TGTGCCACCAGCACCAGTCTCACCAAAAATGAGCAGTTCTTC.

This clonotype came up a few times. V and J are TRBV19 and TRBJ2-3; D gene uncertain. V lost 6 bases, J lost 1 base, and 20 bases lay in between. Germline CDR1 is LNHDA and CDR2 is SQIVND (reference sequence). The CDR3 has 17 amino acids. This CDR3 reads CASRPGPQVKGTDTQYF. Here the CDR3 DNA reads TGTGCCAGTAGGCCCGGACCGCAGGTGAAGGGCACAGATACGCAGTATTTT.